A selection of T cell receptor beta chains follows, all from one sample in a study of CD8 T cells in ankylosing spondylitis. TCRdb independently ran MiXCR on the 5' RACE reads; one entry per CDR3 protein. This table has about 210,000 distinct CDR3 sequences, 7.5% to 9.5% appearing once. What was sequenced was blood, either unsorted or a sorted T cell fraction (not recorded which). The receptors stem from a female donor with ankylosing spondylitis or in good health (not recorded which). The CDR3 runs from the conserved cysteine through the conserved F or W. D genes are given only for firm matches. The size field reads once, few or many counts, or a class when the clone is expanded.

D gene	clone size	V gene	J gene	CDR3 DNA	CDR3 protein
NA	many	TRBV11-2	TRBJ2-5	TGTGCCAGCAGCTTAGAGACGGGAGTGGGGGAGACCCAGTACTTC	CASSLETGVGETQYF
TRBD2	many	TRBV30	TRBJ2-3	TGTGCCTGGACTAGCGGGGTCACAGATACGCAGTATTTT	CAWTSGVTDTQYF
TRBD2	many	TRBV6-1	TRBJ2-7	TGTGCCAGCCGACCGGGACTAGCAAATGACGAGCAGTACTTC	CASRPGLANDEQYF
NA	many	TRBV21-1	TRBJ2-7	TGTGCCAGCAGCAATATAGCGGGAGCAGTCGAGCAGTACTTC	CASSNIAGAVEQYF
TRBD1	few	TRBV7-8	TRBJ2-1	TGTGCCAGCAGCCCCCGGGACAGGGGGCTTGAGCAGTTCTTC	CASSPRDRGLEQFF
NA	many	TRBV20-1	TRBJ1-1	TGCAGTGCTAGGGGCTTTATGAGGGGCAGGGCGAAAACTGAAGCTTTCTTT	CSARGFMRGRAKTEAFF
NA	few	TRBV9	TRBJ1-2	TGTGCCAGCAGCGTAGGGACGGACGCCTATGGCTACACCTTC	CASSVGTDAYGYTF
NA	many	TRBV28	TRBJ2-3	TGTGCCAGCAGTTCCGGGGCCTCTCCCCGGGGTACGCAGTATTTT	CASSSGASPRGTQYF
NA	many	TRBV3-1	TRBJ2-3	TGTGCCAGCAGTTTAAGGACAGACAGAGATACGCAGTATTTT	CASSLRTDRDTQYF
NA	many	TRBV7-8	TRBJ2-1	TGTGCCAGCAGCTTTCGACTAGTTGACAATGAGCAGTTCTTC	CASSFRLVDNEQFF
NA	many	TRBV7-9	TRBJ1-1	TGTGCCAGCAGCTTAGGCTGGGGGGACCCGAACACTGAAGCTTTCTTT	CASSLGWGDPNTEAFF